This T cell receptor (beta chain) was retrieved from a study of blood T cell repertoires in COVID-19. For the study at large: Samples representing acute and convalescent COVID-19 were sourced from the United States, Italy and Spain. PBMCs, B-cell-depleted T cells, or T cells provided the cDNA or gDNA that made up the material.

The junction had 10 bases not matched to a gene; V was cut back by 6 bases and J by 14 bases. Germline CDR1 and CDR2: SNHLY and FYNNEI. The CDR3 has 12 residues. The repertoire was sequenced with immunoSEQ multiplex PCR; TCRdb's copy has only in-frame clones and lacks some. There are roughly 180,000 clones in the sample; approximately 80% occur only once, and roughly 8.6% lies in the top ten. Sequenced input: peripheral blood. The receptor's source is a woman aged 45 to 65 with active or convalescent COVID-19. V usage is TRBV2 and J usage is TRBJ2-1, with 7 nucleotides matching TRBD1. Here the CDR3 reads CASRFLGDSEFF. CDR3 coding DNA: TGTGCCAGCAGGTTCCTTGGGGACAGCGAGTTCTTC. The whole variable domain, remainder taken from reference TRBV2 and TRBJ2-1, is EPEVTQTPSHQVTQMGQEVILRCVPISNHLYFYWYRQILGQKVEFLVSFYNNEISEKSEIFDDQFSVERPDGSNFTLKIRSTKLEDSAMYFCASRFLGDSEFFGPGTRLTVL.